Listed here is a single T cell receptor (beta chain). CDR1 SQVTM and CDR2 ANQGSEA come from the germline V gene. V was pared by 3 bases and J by 0 bases, with 11 bases between. The CDR3 has 15 amino acids. These data come from a study of T cell changes during pregnancy in multiple sclerosis. The repertoire was sequenced with immunoSEQ multiplex PCR; TCRdb's copy has only in-frame clones and lacks some. The data contain around 59,000 clones, roughly nine tenths of them singletons. The starting material was CD4+ T cells from peripheral blood mononuclear cells, obtained in the first trimester of pregnancy. This clonotype was obtained from a female donor with multiple sclerosis, enrolled in a pregnancy study. This sequence joins TRBV29-1 and TRBJ2-2; tentative D call: TRBD1 (6 bases). The DNA of the CDR3 is TGCAGCGTTGATCGGGCAGGGGCGAACACCGGGGAGCTGTTTTTT. This sequence encodes CSVDRAGANTGELFF.